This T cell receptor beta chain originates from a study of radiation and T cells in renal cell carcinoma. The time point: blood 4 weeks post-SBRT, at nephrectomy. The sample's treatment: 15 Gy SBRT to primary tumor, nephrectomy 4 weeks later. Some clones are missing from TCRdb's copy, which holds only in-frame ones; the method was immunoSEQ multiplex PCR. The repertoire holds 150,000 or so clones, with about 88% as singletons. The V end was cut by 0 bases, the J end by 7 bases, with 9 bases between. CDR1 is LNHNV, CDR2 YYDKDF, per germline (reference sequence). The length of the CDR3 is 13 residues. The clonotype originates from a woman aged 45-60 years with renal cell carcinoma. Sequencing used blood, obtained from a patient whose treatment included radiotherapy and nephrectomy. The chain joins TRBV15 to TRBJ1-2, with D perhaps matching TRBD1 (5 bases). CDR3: CATSRDRGGGYTF. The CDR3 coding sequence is TGTGCCACCAGCAGAGATAGGGGTGGTGGCTACACCTTC. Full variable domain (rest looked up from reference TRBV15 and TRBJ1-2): DAMVIQNPRYQVTQFGKPVTLSCSQTLNHNVMYWYQQKSSQAPKLLFHYYDKDFNNEADTPDNFQSRRPNTSFCFLDIRSPGLGDTAMYLCATSRDRGGGYTFGSGTRLTVV.